This T cell receptor (beta chain) came from a study of cytomegalovirus exposure and HLA in healthy donors. The CDR3 loop spans 14 amino acids. CDR1 and CDR2 from the germline V gene are SGHDT and YYEEEE. V was pared by 2 bases and J by 5 bases, with 13 bases between. Study results and caveats: The authors later linked a missense DCLRE1C variant to TCR beta V- and J-gene trimming. The study carried out a later analysis of TCR beta sequences. It associated 15,000 to 20,000 of them with specific HLA alleles at a false discovery rate of 0.05.

As for this clone: What it binds is unknown.

The PCR ran on 60 Vbeta and 13 Jbeta primers. The repertoire was sequenced with immunoSEQ multiplex PCR; TCRdb's copy has only in-frame clones and lacks some. This table holds about 90,000 clones, less than 80% found once. This clonotype was sampled from a woman aged 45 to 65 in good health and CMV-seropositive. The J gene is TRBJ1-1, the V gene TRBV5-6; the D is unclear. Sequencing used PBMCs. In DNA form, the CDR3 reads TGTGCCAGCAGCTTCTGGTCGGGGAGGACTGAAGCTTTCTTT. This sequence encodes CASSFWSGRTEAFF.